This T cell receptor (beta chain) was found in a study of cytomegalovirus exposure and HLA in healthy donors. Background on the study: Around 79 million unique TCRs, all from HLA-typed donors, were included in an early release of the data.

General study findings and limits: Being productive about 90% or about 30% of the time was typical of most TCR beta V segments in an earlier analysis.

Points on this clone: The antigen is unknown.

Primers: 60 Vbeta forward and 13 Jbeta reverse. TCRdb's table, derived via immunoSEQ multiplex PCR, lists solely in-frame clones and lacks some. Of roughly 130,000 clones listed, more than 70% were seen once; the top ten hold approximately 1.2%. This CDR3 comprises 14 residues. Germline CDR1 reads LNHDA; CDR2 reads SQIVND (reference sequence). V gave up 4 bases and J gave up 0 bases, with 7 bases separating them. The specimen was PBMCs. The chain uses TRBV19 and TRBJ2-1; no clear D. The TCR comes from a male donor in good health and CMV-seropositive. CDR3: CASSTLGSYNEQFF. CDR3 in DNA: TGTGCCAGTAGTACGCTCGGCTCCTACAATGAGCAGTTCTTC.